A single TCR beta chain is shown here with its context. Its target is not known. This entry belongs to a study of cytomegalovirus exposure and HLA in healthy donors. Study-level findings and limits: In a later analysis, most CMV-associated TCR beta chains appeared HLA-restricted.

This CDR3 region has 15 residues. V lost 7 bases and J 4 bases, leaving 17 bases between the germline ends. Germline values: CDR1 LNHDA, CDR2 SQIVND (reference sequence). Amplification used 60 Vbeta primers and 13 Jbeta primers. Assay used: immunoSEQ multiplex PCR; TCRdb lists only in-frame clones, some missing. The sample has some 180,000 clones; nearly 80% are singletons. V usage is TRBV19 and J usage is TRBJ1-5, with D tentatively TRBD1 (6 bases). The sample was PBMCs. The TCR originated in a female donor in good health and CMV-seronegative. The CDR3 region is CASNPGTLLNQPQHF. Written as DNA, the CDR3 is TGTGCCAGTAATCCAGGGACATTATTAAATCAGCCCCAGCATTTT.